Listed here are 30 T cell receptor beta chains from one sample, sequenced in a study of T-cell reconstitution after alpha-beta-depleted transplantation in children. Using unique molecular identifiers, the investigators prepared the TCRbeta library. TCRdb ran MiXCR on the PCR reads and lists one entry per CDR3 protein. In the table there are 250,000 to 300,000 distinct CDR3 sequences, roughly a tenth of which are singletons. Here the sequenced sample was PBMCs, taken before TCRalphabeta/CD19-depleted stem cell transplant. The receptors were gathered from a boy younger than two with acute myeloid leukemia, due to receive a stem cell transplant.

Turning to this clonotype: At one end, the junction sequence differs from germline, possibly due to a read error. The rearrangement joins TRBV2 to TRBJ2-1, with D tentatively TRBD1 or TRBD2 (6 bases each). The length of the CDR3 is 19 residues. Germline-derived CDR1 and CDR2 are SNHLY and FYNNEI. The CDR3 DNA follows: TGTGCCATCAGTTTAGATTCCCGGGGGCCCATCCGCTCCTACAATGAGCAGTTCTTC. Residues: CAISLDSRGPIRSYNEQFF.

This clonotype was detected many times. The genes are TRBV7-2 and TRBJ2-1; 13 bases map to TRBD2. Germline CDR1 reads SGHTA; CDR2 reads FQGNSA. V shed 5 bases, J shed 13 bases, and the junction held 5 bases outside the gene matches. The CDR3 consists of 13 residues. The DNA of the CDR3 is TGTGCCAGCAGCCCAGGACTAGCGGGAGACCAGTTCTTC. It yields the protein CASSPGLAGDQFF.

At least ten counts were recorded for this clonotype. CDR3 nucleotide sequence: TGTGCCAGCATGCGAGGGATGGATACTAACTATGGCTACACCTTC. Amino acids: CASMRGMDTNYGYTF. The chain is built from TRBV7-4 and TRBJ1-2, with unresolved D. Trimming left V 7 bases short and J 0 bases short, with 15 bases between. The CDR3 consists of 15 residues. Germline CDR1 SGHVT, CDR2 SQSDAQ.

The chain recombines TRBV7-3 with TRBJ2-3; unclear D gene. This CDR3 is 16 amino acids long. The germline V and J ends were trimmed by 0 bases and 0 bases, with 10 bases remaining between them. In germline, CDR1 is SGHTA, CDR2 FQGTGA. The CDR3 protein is CASSLTGHPSTDTQYF. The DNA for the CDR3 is TGTGCCAGCAGCTTAACTGGGCACCCTAGCACAGATACGCAGTATTTT.

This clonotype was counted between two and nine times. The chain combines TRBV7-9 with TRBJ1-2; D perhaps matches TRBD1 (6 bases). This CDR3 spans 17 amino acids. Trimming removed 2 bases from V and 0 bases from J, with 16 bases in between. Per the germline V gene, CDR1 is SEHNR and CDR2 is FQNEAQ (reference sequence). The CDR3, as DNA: TGTGCCAGCAGCTTAAGACAGGCAACAGTCGCTAACTATGGCTACACCTTC. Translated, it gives CASSLRQATVANYGYTF. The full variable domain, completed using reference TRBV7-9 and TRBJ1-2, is DTGVSQNPRHKITKRGQNVTFRCDPISEHNRLYWYRQTLGQGPEFLTYFQNEAQLEKSRLLSDRFSAERPKGSFSTLEIQRTEQGDSAMYLCASSLRQATVANYGYTFGSGTRLTVV.

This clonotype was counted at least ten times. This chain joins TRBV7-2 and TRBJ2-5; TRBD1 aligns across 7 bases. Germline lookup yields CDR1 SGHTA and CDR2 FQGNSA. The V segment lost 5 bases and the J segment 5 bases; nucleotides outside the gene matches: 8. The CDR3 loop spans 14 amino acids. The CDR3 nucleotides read TGTGCCAGCAGCAAAAACAGGGGCGGGGAGACCCAGTACTTC. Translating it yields CASSKNRGGETQYF.

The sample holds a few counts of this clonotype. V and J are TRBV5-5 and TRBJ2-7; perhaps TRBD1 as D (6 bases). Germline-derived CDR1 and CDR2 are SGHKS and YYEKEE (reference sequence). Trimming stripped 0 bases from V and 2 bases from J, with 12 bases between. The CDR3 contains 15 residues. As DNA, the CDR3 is TGTGCCAGCAGCTTGGGGGGACACCGCACCTACGAGCAGTACTTC. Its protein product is CASSLGGHRTYEQYF.

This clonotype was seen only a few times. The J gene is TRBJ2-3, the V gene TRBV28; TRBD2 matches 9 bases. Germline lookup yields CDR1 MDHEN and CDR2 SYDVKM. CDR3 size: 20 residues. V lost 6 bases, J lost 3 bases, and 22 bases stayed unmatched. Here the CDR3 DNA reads TGTGCCAGCAGAGCCCCCCCAGGGTTCGCGGGAGGGCCTGGGACAGATACGCAGTATTTT. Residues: CASRAPPGFAGGPGTDTQYF.

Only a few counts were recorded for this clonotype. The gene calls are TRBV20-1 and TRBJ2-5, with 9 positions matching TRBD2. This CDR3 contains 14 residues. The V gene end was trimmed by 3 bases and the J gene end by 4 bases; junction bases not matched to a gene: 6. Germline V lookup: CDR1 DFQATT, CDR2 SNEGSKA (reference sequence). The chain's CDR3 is CSARASGIRETQYF. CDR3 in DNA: TGCAGTGCTAGGGCTAGCGGGATAAGAGAGACCCAGTACTTC.

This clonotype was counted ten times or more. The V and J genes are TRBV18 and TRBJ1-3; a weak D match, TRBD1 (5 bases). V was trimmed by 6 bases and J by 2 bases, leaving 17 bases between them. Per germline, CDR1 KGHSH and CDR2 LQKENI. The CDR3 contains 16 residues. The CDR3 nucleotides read TGTGCCAGCTCCCGGGACGGGGCTCTACCTGGAAACACCATATATTTT. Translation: CASSRDGALPGNTIYF.

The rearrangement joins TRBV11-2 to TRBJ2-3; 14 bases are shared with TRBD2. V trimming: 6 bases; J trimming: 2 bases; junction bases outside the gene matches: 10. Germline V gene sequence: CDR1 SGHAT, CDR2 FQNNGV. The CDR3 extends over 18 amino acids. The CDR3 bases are TGTGCCAGCAGTACTCCGGGACTAGCGGGGGACCCCACAGATACGCAGTATTTT. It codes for CASSTPGLAGDPTDTQYF.

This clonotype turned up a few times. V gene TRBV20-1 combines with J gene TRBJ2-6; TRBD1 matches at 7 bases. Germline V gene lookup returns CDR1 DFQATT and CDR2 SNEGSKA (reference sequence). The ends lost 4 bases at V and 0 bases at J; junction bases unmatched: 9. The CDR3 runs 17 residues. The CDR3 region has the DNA TGCAGTGCTACAAGGACAGGCTTAATCTCTGGGGCCAACGTCCTGACTTTC. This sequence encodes CSATRTGLISGANVLTF.

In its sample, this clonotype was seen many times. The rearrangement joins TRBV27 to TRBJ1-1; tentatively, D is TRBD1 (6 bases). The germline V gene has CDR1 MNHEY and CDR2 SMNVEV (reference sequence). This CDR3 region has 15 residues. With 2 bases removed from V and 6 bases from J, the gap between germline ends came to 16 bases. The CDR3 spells CASSLGIGRTAEAFF. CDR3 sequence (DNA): TGTGCCAGCAGTTTAGGGATAGGTCGGACAGCTGAAGCTTTCTTT.

The CDR3 DNA reads TGCAGTGCTAGAGGGCTAGCGGACCTCTCCGGGGAGCTGTTTTTT. This codes for CSARGLADLSGELFF. The V call is TRBV20-1, the J call TRBJ2-2; the match to TRBD2 covers 7 bases. CDR3 length: 15 residues. Looked up from germline, CDR1 is DFQATT and CDR2 is SNEGSKA (reference sequence). Trimming at V came to 1 base and at J to 6 bases, leaving 8 bases not matched to a gene.

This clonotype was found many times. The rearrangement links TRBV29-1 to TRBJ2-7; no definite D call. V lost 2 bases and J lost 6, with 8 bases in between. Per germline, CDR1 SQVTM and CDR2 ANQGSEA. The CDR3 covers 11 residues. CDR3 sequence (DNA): TGCAGCGTTGAAAAGGGTGCCGAGCAGTACTTC. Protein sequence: CSVEKGAEQYF.

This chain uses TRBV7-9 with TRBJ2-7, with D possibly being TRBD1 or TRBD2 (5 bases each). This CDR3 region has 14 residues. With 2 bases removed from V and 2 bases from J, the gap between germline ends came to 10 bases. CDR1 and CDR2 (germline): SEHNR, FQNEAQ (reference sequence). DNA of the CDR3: TGTGCCAGCAGCTTACCGGGACCGGCCTACGAGCAGTACTTC. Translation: CASSLPGPAYEQYF.

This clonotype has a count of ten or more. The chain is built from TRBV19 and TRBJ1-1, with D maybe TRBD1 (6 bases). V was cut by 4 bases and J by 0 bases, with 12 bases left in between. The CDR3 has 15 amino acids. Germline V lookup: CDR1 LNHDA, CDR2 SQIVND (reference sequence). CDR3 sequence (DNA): TGTGCCAGTAGTACCGGGACATACTTGAACACTGAAGCTTTCTTT. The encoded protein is CASSTGTYLNTEAFF.

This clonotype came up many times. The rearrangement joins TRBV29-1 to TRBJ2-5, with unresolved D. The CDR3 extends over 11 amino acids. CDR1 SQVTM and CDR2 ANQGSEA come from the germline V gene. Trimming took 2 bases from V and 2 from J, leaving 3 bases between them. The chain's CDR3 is CSVETQETQYF. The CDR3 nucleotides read TGCAGCGTTGAAACTCAAGAGACCCAGTACTTC. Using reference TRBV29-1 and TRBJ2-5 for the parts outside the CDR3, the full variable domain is SAVISQKPSRDICQRGTSLTIQCQVDSQVTMMFWYRQQPGQSLTLIATANQGSEATYESGFVIDKFPISRPNLTFSTLTVSNMSPEDSSIYLCSVETQETQYFGPGTRLLVL.

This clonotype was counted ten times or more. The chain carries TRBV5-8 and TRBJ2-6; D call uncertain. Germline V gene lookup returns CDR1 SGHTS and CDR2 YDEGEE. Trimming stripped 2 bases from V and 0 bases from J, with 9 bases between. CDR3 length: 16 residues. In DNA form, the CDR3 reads TGTGCCAGCAGCTTATTTACCGTCTCTGGGGCCAACGTCCTGACTTTC. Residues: CASSLFTVSGANVLTF.

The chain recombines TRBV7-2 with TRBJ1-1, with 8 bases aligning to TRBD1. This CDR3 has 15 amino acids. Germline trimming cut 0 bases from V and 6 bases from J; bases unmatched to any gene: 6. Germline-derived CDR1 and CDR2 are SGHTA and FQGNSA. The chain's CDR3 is CASSLAPGGGPEAFF. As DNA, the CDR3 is TGTGCCAGCAGCTTAGCGCCAGGGGGCGGGCCTGAAGCTTTCTTT.

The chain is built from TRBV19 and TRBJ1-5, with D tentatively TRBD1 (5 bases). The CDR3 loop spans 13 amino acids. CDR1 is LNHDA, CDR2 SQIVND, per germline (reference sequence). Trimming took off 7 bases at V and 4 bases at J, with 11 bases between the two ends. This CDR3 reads CASNSRANQPQHF. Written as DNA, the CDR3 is TGTGCCAGTAATAGCAGGGCTAATCAGCCCCAGCATTTT.

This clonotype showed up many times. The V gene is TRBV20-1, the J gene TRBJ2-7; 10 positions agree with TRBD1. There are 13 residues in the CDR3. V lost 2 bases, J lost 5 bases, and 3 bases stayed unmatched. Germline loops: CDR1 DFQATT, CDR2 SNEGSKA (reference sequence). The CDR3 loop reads CSARSGQGHEQYF. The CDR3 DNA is TGCAGTGCTAGATCGGGACAGGGGCACGAGCAGTACTTC.

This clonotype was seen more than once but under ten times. The CDR3 coding sequence is TGCGCCAGCAGCCTGCCCCCGCTCCGGGCGCCCAATTCACCCCTCCACTTT. Its protein is CASSLPPLRAPNSPLHF. The chain recombines TRBV4-1 with TRBJ1-6; D is undetermined. This CDR3 comprises 17 residues. Trimming left V 4 bases short and J 7 bases short, with 20 bases between. CDR1 and CDR2 from the germline V gene are MGHRA and YSYEKL.

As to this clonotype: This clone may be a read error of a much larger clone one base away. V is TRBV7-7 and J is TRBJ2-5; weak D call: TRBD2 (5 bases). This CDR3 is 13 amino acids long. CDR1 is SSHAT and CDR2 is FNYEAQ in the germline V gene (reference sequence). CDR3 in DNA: TGTGCTAGCAGCCCGAGGGTGGGGGAGACCCAGTACTTC. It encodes CASSPRVGETQYF.

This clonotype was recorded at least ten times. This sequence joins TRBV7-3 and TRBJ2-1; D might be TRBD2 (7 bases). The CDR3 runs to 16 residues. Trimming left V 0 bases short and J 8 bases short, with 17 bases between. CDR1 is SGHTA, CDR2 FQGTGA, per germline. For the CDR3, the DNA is TGTGCCAGCAGCTTAACGTCGGGGGGCCCTATCCATGAGCAGTTCTTC. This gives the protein CASSLTSGGPIHEQFF.

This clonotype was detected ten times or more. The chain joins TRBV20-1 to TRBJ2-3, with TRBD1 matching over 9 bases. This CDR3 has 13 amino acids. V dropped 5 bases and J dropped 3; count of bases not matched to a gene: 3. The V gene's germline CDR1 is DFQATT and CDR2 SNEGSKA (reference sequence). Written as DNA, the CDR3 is TGCAGTGCTCTGACAGGGGGGACAGATACGCAGTATTTT. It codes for CSALTGGTDTQYF.

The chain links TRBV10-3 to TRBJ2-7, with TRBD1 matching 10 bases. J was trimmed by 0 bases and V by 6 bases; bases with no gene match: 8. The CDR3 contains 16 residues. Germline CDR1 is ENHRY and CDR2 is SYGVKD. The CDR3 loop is CAIRAGRTGGSYEQYF. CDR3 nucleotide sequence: TGTGCCATCAGAGCCGGCCGGACAGGGGGCTCCTACGAGCAGTACTTC.

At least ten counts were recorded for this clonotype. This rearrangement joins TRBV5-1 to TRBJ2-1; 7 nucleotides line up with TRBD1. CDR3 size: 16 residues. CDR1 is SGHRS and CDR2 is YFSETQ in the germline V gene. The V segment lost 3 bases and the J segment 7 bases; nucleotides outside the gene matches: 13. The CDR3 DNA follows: TGCGCCAGCAGCTCGGCAGGGGGTCTGCCTGGAAATGAGCAGTTCTTC. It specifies CASSSAGGLPGNEQFF.

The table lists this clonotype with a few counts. The CDR3 coding sequence is TGTGCCAGCAGTACGGGAACGCCCCCCTACGAGCAGTACTTC. Its protein product is CASSTGTPPYEQYF. The rearrangement uses TRBV7-2 and TRBJ2-7, with D possibly being TRBD2 (5 bases). The germline gives CDR1 SGHTA, CDR2 FQGNSA. The ends were cut back, 6 bases at V and 2 bases at J, with 14 bases in the middle. The CDR3 totals 14 residues.

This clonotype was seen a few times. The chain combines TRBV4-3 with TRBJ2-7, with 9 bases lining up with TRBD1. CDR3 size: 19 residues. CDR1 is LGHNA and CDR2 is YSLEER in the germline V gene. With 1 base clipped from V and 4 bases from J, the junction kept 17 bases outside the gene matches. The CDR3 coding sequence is TGCGCCAGCAGCCAAGTCCCCCCCATCACAGGGGGCGGATGGTACGAGCAGTACTTC. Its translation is CASSQVPPITGGGWYEQYF.